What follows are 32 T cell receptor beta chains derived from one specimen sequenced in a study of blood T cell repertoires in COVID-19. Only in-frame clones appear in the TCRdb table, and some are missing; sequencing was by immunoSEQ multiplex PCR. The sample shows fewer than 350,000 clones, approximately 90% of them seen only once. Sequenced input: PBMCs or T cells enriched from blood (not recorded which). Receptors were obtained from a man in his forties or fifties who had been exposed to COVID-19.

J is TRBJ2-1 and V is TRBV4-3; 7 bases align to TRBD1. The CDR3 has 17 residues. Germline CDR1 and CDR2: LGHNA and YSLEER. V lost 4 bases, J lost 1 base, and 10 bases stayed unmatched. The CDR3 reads CASSPTGAQLSYNEQFF. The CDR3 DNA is TGCGCCAGCAGCCCCACAGGGGCCCAATTATCCTACAATGAGCAGTTCTTC.

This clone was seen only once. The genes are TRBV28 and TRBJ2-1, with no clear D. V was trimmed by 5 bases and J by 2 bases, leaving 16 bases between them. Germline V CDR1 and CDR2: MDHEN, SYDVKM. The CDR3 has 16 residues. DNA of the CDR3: TGTGCCAGCAGTACCTCCCGCGGTGTCACCTACAATGAGCAGTTCTTC. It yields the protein CASSTSRGVTYNEQFF.

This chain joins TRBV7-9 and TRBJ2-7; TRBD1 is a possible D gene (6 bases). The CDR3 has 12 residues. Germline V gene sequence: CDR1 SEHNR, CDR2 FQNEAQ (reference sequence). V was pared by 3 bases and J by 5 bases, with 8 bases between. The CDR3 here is CASSLTGHEQYF. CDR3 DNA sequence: TGTGCCAGCAGCTTGACAGGCCACGAGCAGTACTTC.

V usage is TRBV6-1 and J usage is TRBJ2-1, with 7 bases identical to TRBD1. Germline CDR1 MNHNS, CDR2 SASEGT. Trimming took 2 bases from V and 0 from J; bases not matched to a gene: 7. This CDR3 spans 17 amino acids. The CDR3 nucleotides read TGTGCCAGCAGTGAATTTCGAGGGGGCTACTCCTACAATGAGCAGTTCTTC. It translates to CASSEFRGGYSYNEQFF.

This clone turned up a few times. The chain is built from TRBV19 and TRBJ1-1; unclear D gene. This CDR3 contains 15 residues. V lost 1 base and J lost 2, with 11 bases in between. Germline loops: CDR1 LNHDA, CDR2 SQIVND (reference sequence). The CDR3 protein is CASSIAHSLNTEAFF. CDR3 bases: TGTGCCAGTAGTATAGCCCATTCCCTAAACACTGAAGCTTTCTTT.

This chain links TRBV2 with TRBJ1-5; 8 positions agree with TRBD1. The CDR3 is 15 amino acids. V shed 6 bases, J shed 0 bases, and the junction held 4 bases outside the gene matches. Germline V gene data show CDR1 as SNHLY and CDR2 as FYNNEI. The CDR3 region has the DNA TGTGCCAGCAGCGACAGGGGCGGTAGCAATCAGCCCCAGCATTTT. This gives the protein CASSDRGGSNQPQHF.

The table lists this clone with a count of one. The CDR3 region is CASSEAGSDGYTF. The CDR3 DNA is TGTGCCAGCAGTGAAGCAGGGAGTGATGGCTACACCTTC. The gene calls are TRBV6-1 and TRBJ1-2; D is undetermined. Between the trimmed V and J ends, which lost 0 bases and 6 bases, there was a span of 8 bases. This CDR3 region has 13 residues. The germline V gene encodes CDR1 MNHNS and CDR2 SASEGT.

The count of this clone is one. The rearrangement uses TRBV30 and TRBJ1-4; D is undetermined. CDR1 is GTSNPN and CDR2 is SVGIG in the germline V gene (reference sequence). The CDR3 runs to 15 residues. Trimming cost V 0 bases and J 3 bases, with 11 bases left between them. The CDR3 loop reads CAWSVGVGANEKLFF. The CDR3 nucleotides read TGTGCCTGGAGTGTCGGGGTTGGTGCTAATGAAAAACTGTTTTTT.

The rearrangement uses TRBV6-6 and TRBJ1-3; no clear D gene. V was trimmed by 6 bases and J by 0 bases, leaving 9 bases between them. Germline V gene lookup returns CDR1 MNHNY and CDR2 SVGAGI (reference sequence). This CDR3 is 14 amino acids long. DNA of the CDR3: TGTGCCAGCAGCTCGGGAAGCTCTGGAAACACCATATATTTT. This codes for CASSSGSSGNTIYF.

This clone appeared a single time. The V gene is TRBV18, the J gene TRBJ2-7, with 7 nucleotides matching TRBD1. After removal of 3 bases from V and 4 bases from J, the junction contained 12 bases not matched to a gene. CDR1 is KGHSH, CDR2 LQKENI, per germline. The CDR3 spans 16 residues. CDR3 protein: CASSPRDRAVPYEQYF. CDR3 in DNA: TGTGCCAGCTCACCTAGGGACAGAGCCGTCCCTTACGAGCAGTACTTC.

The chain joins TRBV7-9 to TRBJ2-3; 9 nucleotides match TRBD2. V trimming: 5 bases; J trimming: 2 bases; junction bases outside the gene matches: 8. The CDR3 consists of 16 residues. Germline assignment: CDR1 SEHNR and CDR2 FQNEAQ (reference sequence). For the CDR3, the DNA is TGTGCCAGCAGCCCGGAAGCGGGAGGCTCCACAGATACGCAGTATTTT. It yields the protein CASSPEAGGSTDTQYF.

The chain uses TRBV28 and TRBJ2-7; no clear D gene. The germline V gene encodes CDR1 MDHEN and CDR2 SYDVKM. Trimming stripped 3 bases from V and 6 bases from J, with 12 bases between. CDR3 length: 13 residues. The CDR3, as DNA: TGTGCCAGCAGTTTTTTCACCTCGAGCGAGCAGTACTTC. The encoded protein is CASSFFTSSEQYF.

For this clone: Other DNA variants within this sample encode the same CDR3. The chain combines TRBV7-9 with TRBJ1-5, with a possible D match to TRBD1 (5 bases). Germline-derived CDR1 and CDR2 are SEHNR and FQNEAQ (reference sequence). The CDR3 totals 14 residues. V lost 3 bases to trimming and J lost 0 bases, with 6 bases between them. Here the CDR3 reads CASSLQGSNQPQHF. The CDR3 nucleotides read TGTGCCAGCAGCTTGCAGGGTAGCAATCAGCCCCAGCATTTT.

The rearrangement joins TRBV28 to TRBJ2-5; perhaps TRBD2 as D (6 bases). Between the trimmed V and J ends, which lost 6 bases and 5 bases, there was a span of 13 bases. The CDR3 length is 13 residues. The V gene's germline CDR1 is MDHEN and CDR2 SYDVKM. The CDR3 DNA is TGTGCCAGCAGCCCGGGAGACCGGGAGACCCAGTACTTC. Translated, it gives CASSPGDRETQYF.

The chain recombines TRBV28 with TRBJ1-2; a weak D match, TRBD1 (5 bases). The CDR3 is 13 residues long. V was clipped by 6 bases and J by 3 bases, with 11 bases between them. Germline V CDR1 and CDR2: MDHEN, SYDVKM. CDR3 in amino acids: CASRPPGYYGYTF. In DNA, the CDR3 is TGTGCCAGCAGACCACCAGGGTACTATGGCTACACCTTC.

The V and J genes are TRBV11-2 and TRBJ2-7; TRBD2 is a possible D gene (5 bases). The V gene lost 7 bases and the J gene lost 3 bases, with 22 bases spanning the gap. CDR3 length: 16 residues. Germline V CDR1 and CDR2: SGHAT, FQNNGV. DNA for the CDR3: TGTGCCAGCACCTCCCTCGGGATCTCGGCCAACTACGAGCAGTACTTC. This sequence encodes CASTSLGISANYEQYF.

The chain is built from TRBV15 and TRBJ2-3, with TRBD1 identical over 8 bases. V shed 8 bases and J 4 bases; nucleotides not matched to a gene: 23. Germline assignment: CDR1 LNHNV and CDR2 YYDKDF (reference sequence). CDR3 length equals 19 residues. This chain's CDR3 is CATGVPGTGGFGGADTQYF. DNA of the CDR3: TGTGCCACCGGGGTTCCCGGGACAGGCGGTTTTGGAGGTGCAGATACGCAGTATTTT.

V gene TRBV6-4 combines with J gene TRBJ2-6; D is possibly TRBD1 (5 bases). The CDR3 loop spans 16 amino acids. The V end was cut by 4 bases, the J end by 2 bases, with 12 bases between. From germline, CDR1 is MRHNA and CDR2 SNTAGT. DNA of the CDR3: TGTGCCAGCAGTGTGGACAACAATGCTGGGGCCAACGTCCTGACTTTC. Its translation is CASSVDNNAGANVLTF.

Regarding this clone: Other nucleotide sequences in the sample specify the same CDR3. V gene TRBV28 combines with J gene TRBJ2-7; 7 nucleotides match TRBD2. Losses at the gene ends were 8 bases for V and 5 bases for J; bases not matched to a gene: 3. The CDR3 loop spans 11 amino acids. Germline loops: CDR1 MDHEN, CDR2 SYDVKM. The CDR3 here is CASRGRDEQYF. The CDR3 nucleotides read TGTGCCAGCCGAGGGAGGGACGAGCAGTACTTC.

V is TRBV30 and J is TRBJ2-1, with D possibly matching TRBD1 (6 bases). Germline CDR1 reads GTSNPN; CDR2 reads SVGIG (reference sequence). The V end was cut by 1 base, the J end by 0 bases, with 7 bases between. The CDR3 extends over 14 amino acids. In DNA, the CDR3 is TGTGCCTGGAGTGAGGGGGTCTCCTACAATGAGCAGTTCTTC. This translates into CAWSEGVSYNEQFF.

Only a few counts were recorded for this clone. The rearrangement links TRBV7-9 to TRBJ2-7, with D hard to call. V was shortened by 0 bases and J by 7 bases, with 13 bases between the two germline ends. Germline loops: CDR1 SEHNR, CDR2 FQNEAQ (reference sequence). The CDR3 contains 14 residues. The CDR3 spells CASSLASSFREQYF. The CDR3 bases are TGTGCCAGCAGCTTAGCGTCCTCTTTCCGTGAGCAGTACTTC.

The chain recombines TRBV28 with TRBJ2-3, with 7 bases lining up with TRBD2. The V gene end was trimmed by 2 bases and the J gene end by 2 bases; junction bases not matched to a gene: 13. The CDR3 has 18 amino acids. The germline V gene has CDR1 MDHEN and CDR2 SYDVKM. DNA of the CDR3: TGTGCCAGCAGTTTAAGTGGGTATGGCGGGAGCTTCACAGATACGCAGTATTTT. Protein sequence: CASSLSGYGGSFTDTQYF.

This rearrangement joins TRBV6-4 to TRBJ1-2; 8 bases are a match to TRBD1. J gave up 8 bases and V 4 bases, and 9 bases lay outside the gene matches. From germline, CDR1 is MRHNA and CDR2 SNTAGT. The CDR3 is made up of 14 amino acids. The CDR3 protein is CASSAIQGVGGYTF. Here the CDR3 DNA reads TGTGCCAGCAGTGCCATACAGGGGGTAGGCGGCTACACCTTC.

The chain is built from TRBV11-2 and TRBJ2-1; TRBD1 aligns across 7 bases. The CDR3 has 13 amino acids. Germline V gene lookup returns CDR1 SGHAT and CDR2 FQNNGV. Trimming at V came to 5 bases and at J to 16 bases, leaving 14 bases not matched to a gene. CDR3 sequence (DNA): TGTGCCAGCAGCGTTACCTTACTACAGGGGAGATTCTTC. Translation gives CASSVTLLQGRFF. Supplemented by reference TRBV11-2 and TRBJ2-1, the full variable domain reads EAGVAQSPRYKIIEKRQSVAFWCNPISGHATLYWYQQILGQGPKLLIQFQNNGVVDDSQLPKDRFSAERLKGVDSTLKIQPAKLEDSAVYLCASSVTLLQGRFFGPGTRLTVL.

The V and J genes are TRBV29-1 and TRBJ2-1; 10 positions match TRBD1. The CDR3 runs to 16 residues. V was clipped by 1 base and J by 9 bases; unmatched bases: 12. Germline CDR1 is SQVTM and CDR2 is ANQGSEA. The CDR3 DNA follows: TGCAGCGTTGAAGGGCCCCGGGGGACAGGGGTGGCTGAGCAGTTCTTC. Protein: CSVEGPRGTGVAEQFF.

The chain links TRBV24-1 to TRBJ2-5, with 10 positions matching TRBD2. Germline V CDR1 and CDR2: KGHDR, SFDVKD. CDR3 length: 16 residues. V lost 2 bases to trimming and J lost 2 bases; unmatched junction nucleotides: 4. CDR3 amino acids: CATSDSSGRVQETQYF. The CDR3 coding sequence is TGTGCCACCAGTGATTCCAGCGGGAGGGTACAAGAGACCCAGTACTTC.

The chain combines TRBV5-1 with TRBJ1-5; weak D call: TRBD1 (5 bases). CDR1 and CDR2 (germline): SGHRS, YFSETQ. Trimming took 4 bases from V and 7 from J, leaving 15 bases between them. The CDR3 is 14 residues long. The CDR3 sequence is CASSDGAGLQPQHF. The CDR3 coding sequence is TGCGCCAGCAGCGACGGGGCGGGGTTGCAGCCCCAGCATTTT.

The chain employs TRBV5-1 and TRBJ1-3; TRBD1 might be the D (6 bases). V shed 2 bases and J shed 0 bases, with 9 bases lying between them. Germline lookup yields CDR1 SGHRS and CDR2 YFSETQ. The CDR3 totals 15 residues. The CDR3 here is CASSLRTDSGNTIYF. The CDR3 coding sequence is TGCGCCAGCAGCTTAAGGACAGACTCTGGAAACACCATATATTTT.

This CDR3 reads CAWSTRSELEQYF. The CDR3 DNA sequence: TGTGCCTGGAGCACCCGTTCGGAGCTGGAGCAGTACTTC. The chain recombines TRBV30 with TRBJ2-7; no definite D call. This CDR3 is 13 amino acids long. Germline V gene sequence: CDR1 GTSNPN, CDR2 SVGIG (reference sequence). V was shortened by 3 bases and J by 7 bases, with 16 bases between the two germline ends.

The CDR3 is CATSDWGLAGVEDTQYF. CDR3 sequence (DNA): TGTGCCACCAGTGATTGGGGACTAGCGGGAGTGGAAGATACGCAGTATTTT. The chain couples TRBV24-1 to TRBJ2-3; 14 bases are shared with TRBD2. The CDR3 is made up of 17 amino acids. Germline lookup yields CDR1 KGHDR and CDR2 SFDVKD. With 2 bases clipped from V and 5 bases from J, the junction kept 5 bases outside the gene matches.

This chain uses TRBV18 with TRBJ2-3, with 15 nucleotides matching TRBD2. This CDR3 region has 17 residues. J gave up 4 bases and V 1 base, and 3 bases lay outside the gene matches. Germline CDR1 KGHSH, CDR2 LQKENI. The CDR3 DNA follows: TGTGCCAGCTCACCACTGGGACTAGCGGGAGGACCAGATACGCAGTATTTT. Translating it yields CASSPLGLAGGPDTQYF.

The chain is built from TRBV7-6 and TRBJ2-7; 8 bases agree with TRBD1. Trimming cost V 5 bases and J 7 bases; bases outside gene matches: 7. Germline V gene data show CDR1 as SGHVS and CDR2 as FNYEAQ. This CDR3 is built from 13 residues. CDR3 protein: CASSPGQGWEQYF. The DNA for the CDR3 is TGTGCCAGCAGCCCAGGACAGGGCTGGGAGCAGTACTTC.